This entry lists 20 T cell receptor beta chains sequenced from one sample in a study of blood T cell repertoires in COVID-19. Data came from immunoSEQ multiplex PCR; TCRdb stores just in-frame clones and leaves some out. The sample lists roughly 230,000 clones, almost 90% occurring once. The material sequenced was peripheral blood. These receptors were taken from a woman aged 60-75 years with COVID-19, enrolled during active disease.

The CDR3 spells CASSQEDAPGKEQYF. CDR3 bases: TGCGCCAGCAGCCAAGAAGATGCCCCAGGGAAGGAGCAGTACTTC. This chain links TRBV4-3 with TRBJ2-7; tentatively, D is TRBD1 (5 bases). The germline V gene encodes CDR1 LGHNA and CDR2 YSLEER. The CDR3 is 15 amino acids. Trimming removed 0 bases at V and 7 bases at J, with 16 bases between.

This rearrangement joins TRBV7-9 to TRBJ1-2; the D gene is possibly TRBD1 (5 bases). Germline CDR1 and CDR2: SEHNR and FQNEAQ (reference sequence). Trimming pared 3 bases from V and 2 bases from J, leaving 13 bases between. The CDR3 consists of 15 residues. This CDR3 reads CASSFDRRLNYGYTF. The CDR3 DNA reads as TGTGCCAGCAGCTTCGACAGAAGGTTAAACTATGGCTACACCTTC.

This chain joins TRBV9 and TRBJ1-6; the D gene is possibly TRBD1 (6 bases). Trimming cost V 0 bases and J 7 bases, with 11 bases left between them. The V gene's germline CDR1 is SGDLS and CDR2 YYNGEE. The CDR3 runs to 15 residues. Written as DNA, the CDR3 is TGTGCCAGCAGCGTAGCAGCAGGGGAGAATTCACCCCTCCACTTT. The encoded protein is CASSVAAGENSPLHF.

This sequence joins TRBV7-3 and TRBJ2-3; 8 bases are a match to TRBD1. V was pared by 5 bases and J by 2 bases, with 6 bases of the junction left unmatched. The CDR3 sequence is 15 residues long. CDR1 and CDR2 (germline): SGHTA, FQGTGA. This CDR3 reads CASSRTGSFTDTQYF. CDR3 sequence (DNA): TGTGCCAGCAGCCGGACAGGGTCTTTCACAGATACGCAGTATTTT.

The V and J genes are TRBV7-9 and TRBJ1-4; the D is unclear. Germline-derived CDR1 and CDR2 are SEHNR and FQNEAQ (reference sequence). The V and J ends lost 1 base and 4 bases respectively, with 10 bases between them. The CDR3 is made up of 15 amino acids. This CDR3 reads CASSLDGRGNEKLFF. Written as DNA, the CDR3 is TGTGCCAGCAGCTTAGACGGGCGGGGTAATGAAAAACTGTTTTTT.

V is TRBV7-8 and J is TRBJ2-5; 7 bases are shared with TRBD2. This CDR3 contains 15 residues. J gave up 7 bases and V 5 bases, and 13 bases lay outside the gene matches. The germline V gene encodes CDR1 SGHVS and CDR2 FQNEAQ. CDR3 bases: TGTGCCAGCAGCCCGCGCGGACTCGGGGGGAGGACCCAGTACTTC. It specifies CASSPRGLGGRTQYF.

With regard to this clone: Other DNA sequences in this sample translate to the same CDR3. CDR3 nucleotides: TGTGCCAGCAGTTACGGTCAGGGGGCAGGGCAGCCCCAGCATTTT. This sequence encodes CASSYGQGAGQPQHF. V and J are TRBV6-2 or TRBV6-3 and TRBJ1-5, with TRBD1 matching over 8 bases. Germline values: CDR1 MNHEY, CDR2 SVGEGT. The CDR3 loop spans 15 amino acids. V dropped 2 bases and J dropped 7; count of bases not matched to a gene: 7.

This clone was recorded only once. The chain is built from TRBV6-6 and TRBJ1-1; TRBD1 aligns across 9 bases. The V gene's germline CDR1 is MNHNY and CDR2 SVGAGI (reference sequence). The CDR3 extends over 13 amino acids. The ends lost 2 bases at V and 8 bases at J; junction bases unmatched: 3. CDR3 region: CASSYGTGREAFF. The CDR3 nucleotides are TGTGCCAGCAGTTACGGGACAGGGCGCGAAGCTTTCTTT.

This clone was counted between two and nine times. This chain links TRBV4-3 with TRBJ1-4; 8 bases agree with TRBD1. This CDR3 has 19 residues. The V gene's germline CDR1 is LGHNA and CDR2 YSLEER. The junction had 9 bases not matched to a gene; V was cut back by 0 bases and J by 0 bases. CDR3 region: CASSQEGRQGPATNEKLFF. The CDR3 bases are TGCGCCAGCAGCCAAGAAGGGAGACAGGGGCCGGCAACTAATGAAAAACTGTTTTTT.

CDR3 nucleotides: TGTGCCTGGAGTGTTCTCAGCAATCAGCCCCAGCATTTT. Its protein product is CAWSVLSNQPQHF. The rearrangement uses TRBV30 and TRBJ1-5; no clear D gene. V lost 0 bases to trimming and J lost 1 base, with 4 bases between them. Germline CDR1 is GTSNPN and CDR2 is SVGIG (reference sequence). The CDR3 is made up of 13 amino acids.

The J gene is TRBJ2-7, the V gene TRBV9; TRBD2 might be the D (6 bases). Trimming took 0 bases from V and 7 from J, leaving 8 bases between them. The germline V gene has CDR1 SGDLS and CDR2 YYNGEE. There are 12 residues in the CDR3. The CDR3: CASSVGAGEQYF. The CDR3 region has the DNA TGTGCCAGCAGCGTAGGGGCGGGAGAGCAGTACTTC.

V gene TRBV6-1 combines with J gene TRBJ2-2; D might be TRBD2 (6 bases). The ends were cut back, 2 bases at V and 4 bases at J, with 14 bases in the middle. CDR3 length: 16 residues. CDR1 is MNHNS, CDR2 SASEGT, per germline. CDR3 coding DNA: TGTGCCAGCAGTGAATCTATCGGAGGGTCCACCGGGGAGCTGTTTTTT. It encodes CASSESIGGSTGELFF.

This clone was seen only once. CDR3 coding DNA: TGTGCCAGCGGACAGGCCCACATGAACACTGAAGCTTTCTTT. Translation: CASGQAHMNTEAFF. The chain uses TRBV3-1 (or the pseudogene TRBV3-2) and TRBJ1-1; the match to TRBD1 covers 7 bases. The V and J ends lost 8 bases and 0 bases, in that order; junction bases with no gene match: 6. This CDR3 region has 14 residues. Germline values: CDR1 LGHDT, CDR2 YNNKEL (reference sequence).

The V call is TRBV19, the J call TRBJ2-1, with TRBD2 as a possible D gene (6 bases). This CDR3 spans 13 amino acids. Trimming took 9 bases from V and 5 from J, leaving 14 bases between them. Germline V CDR1 and CDR2: LNHDA, SQIVND (reference sequence). CDR3 protein: CASSWGGDNEQFF. CDR3 in DNA: TGTGCCAGCAGTTGGGGCGGGGACAATGAGCAGTTCTTC.

CDR3 nucleotide sequence: TGTGCCAGTAGTATAGTCCCAGGGTCAGGGACAGATACGCAGTATTTT. It codes for CASSIVPGSGTDTQYF. The chain employs TRBV19 and TRBJ2-3; tentative D call: TRBD1 (5 bases). Trimming stripped 1 base from V and 3 bases from J, with 14 bases between. The CDR3 contains 16 residues. Per germline, CDR1 LNHDA and CDR2 SQIVND (reference sequence).

CDR3 in DNA: TGTGCCAGCAGCCGGGGACTAGCGGTCTCATTCACAGATACGCAGTATTTT. Its translation is CASSRGLAVSFTDTQYF. The chain carries TRBV6-2 or TRBV6-3 and TRBJ2-3; TRBD2 aligns across 11 bases. The CDR3 length is 17 residues. The V and J ends lost 6 bases and 2 bases, in that order; junction bases with no gene match: 10. From germline, CDR1 is MNHEY and CDR2 SVGEGT.

The rearrangement uses TRBV3-1 (or the pseudogene TRBV3-2) and TRBJ1-2; D is uncertain. The germline gives CDR1 LGHDT, CDR2 YNNKEL (reference sequence). The CDR3 contains 14 residues. Between the trimmed V and J ends, which lost 4 bases and 3 bases, there was a span of 12 bases. CDR3 bases: TGTGCCAGCAGCCCGAGAGTAGGAGACTATGGCTACACCTTC. The encoded protein is CASSPRVGDYGYTF.

This chain links TRBV6-2 or TRBV6-3 with TRBJ2-7, with D possibly matching TRBD2 (5 bases). Trimming took 3 bases from V and 2 from J, leaving 14 bases between them. CDR3 length: 15 residues. The germline V gene has CDR1 MNHEY and CDR2 SVGEGT. Here the CDR3 reads CASSYPLTTTYEQYF. In DNA form, the CDR3 reads TGTGCCAGCAGTTATCCCTTGACTACGACCTACGAGCAGTACTTC.

The chain uses TRBV7-8 and TRBJ1-2, with D maybe TRBD1 (5 bases). With 5 bases removed from V and 0 bases from J, the gap between germline ends came to 13 bases. CDR1 SGHVS and CDR2 FQNEAQ come from the germline V gene. This CDR3 is 15 amino acids long. CDR3 sequence (DNA): TGTGCCAGCAGCCACGGCAGGACAACTAACTATGGCTACACCTTC. Amino acid sequence: CASSHGRTTNYGYTF.

As DNA, the CDR3 is TGTGCCAGCAGTCCCGACAGGGGCCGACCGTGGCAGCCCCAGCATTTT. Residues: CASSPDRGRPWQPQHF. The chain employs TRBV6-2 or TRBV6-3 and TRBJ1-5, with 8 bases that match TRBD1. J was trimmed by 7 bases and V by 5 bases; bases with no gene match: 13. CDR1 and CDR2 from the germline V gene are MNHEY and SVGEGT. This CDR3 spans 16 amino acids.